The rows below give T cell receptor beta chains drawn from one sample of a study of cytomegalovirus exposure and HLA in healthy donors. Assay used: immunoSEQ multiplex PCR; TCRdb lists only in-frame clones, some missing. Of about 61,000 clones listed, approximately 72% are singletons. Sample: PBMCs. The receptors here all came from a man aged 50 or older in good health and CMV-seropositive. Both conserved end residues are part of each CDR3. Fields, in order: D gene, clone size, J gene, V gene, CDR3 protein, CDR3 DNA. The D gene is left open where the match is weak. Clone size is given for some rows only: seen once, a few or many times, or a class if the clone is expanded.

d_call: TRBD1
clone_size: .
j_call: TRBJ2-1
v_call: TRBV11-2
cdr3_aa: CASSSPGQGYEQFF
cdr3_nt: TGTGCCAGCAGCTCGCCGGGACAGGGGTATGAGCAGTTCTTC

d_call: TRBD2
clone_size: .
j_call: TRBJ2-3
v_call: TRBV10-3
cdr3_aa: CAIKGGGTISTDTQYF
cdr3_nt: TGTGCCATCAAGGGCGGGGGGACCATCAGCACAGATACGCAGTATTTT

d_call: .
clone_size: .
j_call: TRBJ1-2
v_call: TRBV19
cdr3_aa: CASRIGGSYGYTF
cdr3_nt: TGTGCCAGCCGAATCGGGGGTAGCTATGGCTACACCTTC

d_call: .
clone_size: .
j_call: TRBJ1-4
v_call: TRBV5-1
cdr3_aa: CASKSPGGYEKLFF
cdr3_nt: TGCGCCAGCAAAAGTCCAGGAGGCTATGAAAAACTGTTTTTT

d_call: .
clone_size: .
j_call: TRBJ2-7
v_call: TRBV30
cdr3_aa: CAWRPRLDEQYF
cdr3_nt: TGTGCCTGGAGGCCGAGACTAGACGAGCAGTACTTC

d_call: TRBD1
clone_size: .
j_call: TRBJ1-1
v_call: TRBV7-9
cdr3_aa: CSSSLGQMNTEAFF
cdr3_nt: TGTTCCAGCAGCTTGGGACAGATGAACACTGAAGCTTTCTTT

d_call: TRBD1
clone_size: .
j_call: TRBJ2-7
v_call: TRBV7-9
cdr3_aa: CASSTTGVGMTYEQYF
cdr3_nt: TGTGCCAGCAGTACCACAGGGGTGGGGATGACCTACGAGCAGTACTTC

d_call: .
clone_size: .
j_call: TRBJ2-7
v_call: TRBV10-3
cdr3_aa: CAISGELSYEQYF
cdr3_nt: TGTGCCATCAGTGGGGAGTTGTCCTACGAGCAGTACTTC

d_call: .
clone_size: .
j_call: TRBJ2-7
v_call: TRBV28
cdr3_aa: CASSPLEGTYEQYF
cdr3_nt: TGTGCCAGCAGTCCGCTCGAGGGTACCTACGAGCAGTACTTC

d_call: TRBD2
clone_size: .
j_call: TRBJ2-3
v_call: TRBV6-5
cdr3_aa: CASSYGSSGRTDTQYF
cdr3_nt: TGTGCCAGCAGTTACGGGTCTAGCGGTCGCACAGATACGCAGTATTTT

d_call: .
clone_size: .
j_call: TRBJ1-2
v_call: TRBV18
cdr3_aa: CASSPTANYGYTF
cdr3_nt: TGTGCCAGCTCCCCGACAGCTAACTATGGCTACACCTTC

d_call: .
clone_size: .
j_call: TRBJ1-2
v_call: TRBV6-5
cdr3_aa: CASSYGRQANYGYTF
cdr3_nt: TGTGCCAGCAGTTACGGGAGACAGGCTAACTATGGCTACACCTTC

d_call: .
clone_size: .
j_call: TRBJ1-2
v_call: TRBV5-6
cdr3_aa: CASSFWESDYGYTF
cdr3_nt: TGTGCCAGCAGCTTTTGGGAGAGTGACTATGGCTACACCTTC

d_call: .
clone_size: .
j_call: TRBJ1-2
v_call: TRBV27
cdr3_aa: CASSLLGAGGYTF
cdr3_nt: TGTGCCAGCAGTTTATTGGGGGCCGGTGGCTACACCTTC

d_call: .
clone_size: .
j_call: TRBJ1-2
v_call: TRBV9
cdr3_aa: CASSVGRGQRSHGYTF
cdr3_nt: TGTGCCAGCAGCGTAGGTCGGGGACAACGATCCCATGGCTACACCTTC

d_call: .
clone_size: few
j_call: TRBJ1-1
v_call: TRBV30
cdr3_aa: CAWKRGNAEAFF
cdr3_nt: TGTGCCTGGAAACGGGGGAACGCTGAAGCTTTCTTT

d_call: .
clone_size: .
j_call: TRBJ1-2
v_call: TRBV30
cdr3_aa: CARREWGRSGYTF
cdr3_nt: TGTGCCCGGAGAGAATGGGGGCGAAGTGGCTACACCTTC

d_call: .
clone_size: .
j_call: TRBJ1-1
v_call: TRBV28
cdr3_aa: CASTQLTEAFF
cdr3_nt: TGTGCCAGCACCCAACTCACTGAAGCTTTCTTT

d_call: TRBD1
clone_size: few
j_call: TRBJ2-2
v_call: TRBV5-1
cdr3_aa: CASSLVLGTDMVGELFF
cdr3_nt: TGCGCCAGCAGCTTGGTACTTGGGACAGACATGGTAGGGGAGCTGTTTTTT

d_call: TRBD2
clone_size: few
j_call: TRBJ2-7
v_call: TRBV5-1
cdr3_aa: CASSLAGSGGSYEQYF
cdr3_nt: TGCGCCAGCAGCTTGGCCGGTAGCGGGGGATCCTACGAGCAGTACTTC

d_call: .
clone_size: .
j_call: TRBJ2-3
v_call: TRBV28
cdr3_aa: CASSLLGKRDTQYF
cdr3_nt: TGTGCCAGCAGTTTACTCGGCAAGCGGGATACGCAGTATTTT

d_call: .
clone_size: .
j_call: TRBJ2-3
v_call: TRBV4-1
cdr3_aa: CASSQDFRDDTQYF
cdr3_nt: TGCGCCAGCAGCCAAGATTTCAGGGATGATACGCAGTATTTT

d_call: .
clone_size: few
j_call: TRBJ2-2
v_call: TRBV19
cdr3_aa: CASSKGGWDGELFF
cdr3_nt: TGTGCCAGTAGTAAAGGAGGGTGGGACGGGGAGCTGTTTTTT

d_call: TRBD2
clone_size: .
j_call: TRBJ2-3
v_call: TRBV7-2
cdr3_aa: CASSSLGVSSGGVDTQYF
cdr3_nt: TGTGCCAGCAGCTCGCTAGGGGTTTCTAGCGGAGGGGTAGATACGCAGTATTTT

d_call: TRBD1
clone_size: .
j_call: TRBJ1-6
v_call: TRBV27
cdr3_aa: CASSFQGEYSPLHF
cdr3_nt: TGTGCCAGCAGTTTTCAGGGGGAATATTCACCCCTCCACTTT

d_call: TRBD1
clone_size: .
j_call: TRBJ2-1
v_call: TRBV7-8
cdr3_aa: CASSATGTGYWNEQFF
cdr3_nt: TGTGCCAGCAGCGCGACCGGGACAGGGTATTGGAATGAGCAGTTCTTC

d_call: TRBD2
clone_size: .
j_call: TRBJ2-2
v_call: TRBV2
cdr3_aa: CASMQREGPGELFF
cdr3_nt: TGTGCCAGCATGCAGCGGGAGGGCCCCGGGGAGCTGTTTTTT

d_call: TRBD1
clone_size: .
j_call: TRBJ1-6
v_call: TRBV4-3
cdr3_aa: CASSQSGTGDSPLHF
cdr3_nt: TGCGCCAGCAGCCAATCCGGGACAGGGGATTCACCCCTCCACTTT

d_call: .
clone_size: .
j_call: TRBJ1-2
v_call: TRBV5-1
cdr3_aa: CASSLMSSNYGYTF
cdr3_nt: TGCGCCAGCAGCTTGATGTCATCTAACTATGGCTACACCTTC

d_call: TRBD1
clone_size: .
j_call: TRBJ2-3
v_call: TRBV5-1
cdr3_aa: CASSLGQGQDTQYF
cdr3_nt: TGCGCCAGCAGCTTGGGACAGGGGCAAGATACGCAGTATTTT

d_call: .
clone_size: few
j_call: TRBJ1-5
v_call: TRBV21-1
cdr3_aa: CASSKKPRPGASYGNQPQHF
cdr3_nt: TGTGCCAGCAGCAAAAAACCTCGTCCGGGTGCCTCATATGGCAATCAGCCCCAGCATTTT

d_call: .
clone_size: .
j_call: TRBJ2-3
v_call: TRBV12-5
cdr3_aa: CASGLLRADTQYF
cdr3_nt: TGTGCTAGTGGTTTGCTCCGTGCAGATACGCAGTATTTT

d_call: .
clone_size: .
j_call: TRBJ2-7
v_call: TRBV6-1
cdr3_aa: CASSHTYEQYF
cdr3_nt: TGTGCCAGCAGCCACACCTACGAGCAGTACTTC

d_call: TRBD1
clone_size: .
j_call: TRBJ2-1
v_call: TRBV30
cdr3_aa: CAWSVETGIDEQFF
cdr3_nt: TGTGCCTGGAGTGTAGAGACAGGGATCGATGAGCAGTTCTTC

d_call: TRBD1
clone_size: few
j_call: TRBJ2-5
v_call: TRBV7-9
cdr3_aa: CASSSDRTQETQYF
cdr3_nt: TGTGCCAGCAGCTCGGACAGGACACAAGAGACCCAGTACTTC

d_call: .
clone_size: .
j_call: TRBJ1-2
v_call: TRBV2
cdr3_aa: CASSAIEEYGYTF
cdr3_nt: TGTGCCAGCAGTGCCATTGAGGAATATGGCTACACCTTC

d_call: .
clone_size: .
j_call: TRBJ1-2
v_call: TRBV29-1
cdr3_aa: CSVDRVGGYPF
cdr3_nt: TGCAGCGTTGACAGGGTTGGGGGCTACCCCTTC

d_call: TRBD1
clone_size: .
j_call: TRBJ2-7
v_call: TRBV5-1
cdr3_aa: CASSLDRGIYEQYF
cdr3_nt: TGCGCCAGCAGCCTAGACAGGGGGATTTACGAGCAGTACTTC

d_call: .
clone_size: once
j_call: TRBJ2-3
v_call: TRBV28
cdr3_aa: CASSLYRGALTDTQYF
cdr3_nt: TGTGCCAGCAGTTTATATCGGGGGGCACTCACAGATACGCAGTATTTT

d_call: .
clone_size: .
j_call: TRBJ2-1
v_call: TRBV5-1
cdr3_aa: CASNVGGEGEQFF
cdr3_nt: TGCGCCAGCAATGTGGGGGGTGAGGGTGAGCAGTTCTTC

d_call: TRBD1
clone_size: .
j_call: TRBJ2-1
v_call: TRBV5-1
cdr3_aa: CASSTLTGTGVYNEQFF
cdr3_nt: TGCGCCAGCAGCACCTTGACCGGGACAGGGGTCTACAATGAGCAGTTCTTC

d_call: TRBD1
clone_size: .
j_call: TRBJ1-2
v_call: TRBV5-1
cdr3_aa: CASSETGTVYGYTF
cdr3_nt: TGCGCCAGCAGTGAGACAGGGACGGTCTATGGCTACACCTTC

d_call: TRBD1
clone_size: once
j_call: TRBJ2-5
v_call: TRBV7-3
cdr3_aa: CASSYGTGGGETQYF
cdr3_nt: TGTGCCAGCAGCTACGGGACAGGGGGCGGGGAGACCCAGTACTTC

d_call: .
clone_size: few
j_call: TRBJ1-4
v_call: TRBV2
cdr3_aa: CASSETGFNEKLFF
cdr3_nt: TGTGCCAGCAGTGAAACAGGGTTTAATGAAAAACTGTTTTTT

d_call: .
clone_size: .
j_call: TRBJ1-1
v_call: TRBV28
cdr3_aa: CASSLNIPEAFF
cdr3_nt: TGTGCCAGCAGTTTAAACATCCCTGAAGCTTTCTTT

d_call: .
clone_size: .
j_call: TRBJ2-7
v_call: TRBV7-9
cdr3_aa: CASSSTGQQYF
cdr3_nt: TGTGCCAGCAGCTCGACAGGCCAGCAGTACTTC